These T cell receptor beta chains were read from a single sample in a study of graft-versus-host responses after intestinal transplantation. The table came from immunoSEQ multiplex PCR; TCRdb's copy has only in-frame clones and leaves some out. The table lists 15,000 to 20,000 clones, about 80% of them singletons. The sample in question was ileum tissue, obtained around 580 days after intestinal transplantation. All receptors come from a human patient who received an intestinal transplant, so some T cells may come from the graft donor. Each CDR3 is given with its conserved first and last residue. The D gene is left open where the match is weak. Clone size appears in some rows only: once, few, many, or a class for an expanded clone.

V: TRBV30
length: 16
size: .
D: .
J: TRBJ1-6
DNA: TGTGCCTGGACCAAGGGGGGGCTGTCCTATAATTCACCCCTCCACTTT
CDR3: CAWTKGGLSYNSPLHF

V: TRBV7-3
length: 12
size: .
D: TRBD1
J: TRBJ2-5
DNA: TGTGCCAGCAGCTTTGACAGGGGGAAGCAGTACTTC
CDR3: CASSFDRGKQYF

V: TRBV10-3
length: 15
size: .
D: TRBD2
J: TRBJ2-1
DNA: TGTGCCATCAGTGAAATGCGGGGGGGATACAATGAGCAGTTCTTC
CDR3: CAISEMRGGYNEQFF

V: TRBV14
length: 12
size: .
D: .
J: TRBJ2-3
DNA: TGTGCCAGCAGCTCCCAAGGAGATACGCAGTATTTT
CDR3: CASSSQGDTQYF

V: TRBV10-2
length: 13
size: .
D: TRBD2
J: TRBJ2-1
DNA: TGCGCCAGCGCTAGCGGGAGTAACAATGAGCAGTTCTTC
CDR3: CASASGSNNEQFF

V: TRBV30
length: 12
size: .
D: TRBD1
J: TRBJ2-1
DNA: TGTGCCTGGGCTGCAGGGGGCCATGAGCAGTTCTTC
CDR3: CAWAAGGHEQFF

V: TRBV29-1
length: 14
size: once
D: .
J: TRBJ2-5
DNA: TGCAGCGTTGTCCGGGGTGCGGCACAAGAGACCCAGTACTTC
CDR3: CSVVRGAAQETQYF

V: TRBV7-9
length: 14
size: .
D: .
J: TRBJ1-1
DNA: TGTGCCAGCAGCTTAGATGCCTCGGGCACTGAAGCTTTCTTT
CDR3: CASSLDASGTEAFF

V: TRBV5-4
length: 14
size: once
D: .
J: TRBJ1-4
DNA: TGTGCCAGTTTAATAGACCCACAGGATGAAAAACTGTTTTTT
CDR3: CASLIDPQDEKLFF

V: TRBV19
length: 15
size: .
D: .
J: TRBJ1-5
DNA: TGTGCCAGTAGTATCGCGGTTTTTAGCAATCAGCCCCAGCATTTT
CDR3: CASSIAVFSNQPQHF

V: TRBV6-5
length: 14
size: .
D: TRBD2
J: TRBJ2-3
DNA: TGTGCCAGCAGTCGGACTAGAACCACAGATACGCAGTATTTT
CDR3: CASSRTRTTDTQYF

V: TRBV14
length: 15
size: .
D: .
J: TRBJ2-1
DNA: TGTGCCAGCGGTAGTGTCCACAGCTCCTACAATGAGCAGTTCTTC
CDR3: CASGSVHSSYNEQFF

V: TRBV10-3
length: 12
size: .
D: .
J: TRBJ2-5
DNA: TGTGCCATCAGTGAGTTTTGGGAGACCCAGTACTTC
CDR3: CAISEFWETQYF

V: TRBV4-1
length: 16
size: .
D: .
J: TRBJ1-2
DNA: TGCGCCAGCAGCCAAGTTATAGGGACACCTACGCAAGGCTACACCTTC
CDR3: CASSQVIGTPTQGYTF

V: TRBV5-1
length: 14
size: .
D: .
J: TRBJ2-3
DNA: TGCGCCAGCAGCCTTCAAGGTCAGACAGATACGCAGTATTTT
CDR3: CASSLQGQTDTQYF

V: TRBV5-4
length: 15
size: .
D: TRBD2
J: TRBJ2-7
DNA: TGTGCCAGCAGCTTGGGCGGGGGGGCCGCCTACGAGCAGTACTTC
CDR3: CASSLGGGAAYEQYF

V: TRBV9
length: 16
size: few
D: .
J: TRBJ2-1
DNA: TGTGCCAGCAGCGAGGGGGCGGGGGCCGCCGGGAATGAGCAGTTCTTC
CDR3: CASSEGAGAAGNEQFF

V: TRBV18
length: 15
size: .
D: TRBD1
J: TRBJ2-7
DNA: TGTGCCAGCTCACGCGACAGGGGGCGCGTCGACGAGCAGTACTTC
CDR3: CASSRDRGRVDEQYF

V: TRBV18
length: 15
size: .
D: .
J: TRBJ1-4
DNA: TGTGCCAGCTCACCAGGGGTCCGGGGAAATGAAAAACTGTTTTTT
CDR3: CASSPGVRGNEKLFF

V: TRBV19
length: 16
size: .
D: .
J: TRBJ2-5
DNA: TGTGCCAGTAGTTCCCGTAGGGCCGAGGGGAAAAGGACCCAGTACTTC
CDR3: CASSSRRAEGKRTQYF

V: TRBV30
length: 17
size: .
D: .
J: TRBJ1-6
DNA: TGTGCCTGGATGACCGCGTTCCGGGTCCCCTCGAATTCACCCCTCCACTTT
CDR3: CAWMTAFRVPSNSPLHF

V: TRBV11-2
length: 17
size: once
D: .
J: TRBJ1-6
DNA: TGTGCCAGCAGCTTAGATTTTTCGTCGACATTCAATTCACCCCTCCACTTT
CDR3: CASSLDFSSTFNSPLHF

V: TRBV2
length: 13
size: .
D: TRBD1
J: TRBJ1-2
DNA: TGTGCCAGCAGCCTCGGGACAGACTATGGCTACACCTTC
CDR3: CASSLGTDYGYTF

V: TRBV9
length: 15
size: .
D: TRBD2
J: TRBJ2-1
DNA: TGTGCCAGCAGCGTACTTAGCGGGGGGGCCAATGAGCAGTTCTTC
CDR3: CASSVLSGGANEQFF

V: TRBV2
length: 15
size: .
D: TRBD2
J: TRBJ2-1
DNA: TGTGCCAGCAGCCGTCGTGGGGGGGGATACAATGAGCAGTTCTTC
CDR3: CASSRRGGGYNEQFF

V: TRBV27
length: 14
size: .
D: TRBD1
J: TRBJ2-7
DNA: TGTGCCAGCAGTTACCGGGACAGGACCTACGAGCAGTACTTC
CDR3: CASSYRDRTYEQYF

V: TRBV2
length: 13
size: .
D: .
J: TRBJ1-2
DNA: TGTGCCAGCAGTGAATGGTCCTCCTATGGCTACACCTTC
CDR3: CASSEWSSYGYTF

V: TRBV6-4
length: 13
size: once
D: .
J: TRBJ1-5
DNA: TGTGCCAGCAGTTTAAATAGCAATCAGCCCCAGCATTTT
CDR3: CASSLNSNQPQHF

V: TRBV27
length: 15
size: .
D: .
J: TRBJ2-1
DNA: TGTGCCAGCAGTTTTGGAGGAGGCTCCTACAATGAGCAGTTCTTC
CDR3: CASSFGGGSYNEQFF

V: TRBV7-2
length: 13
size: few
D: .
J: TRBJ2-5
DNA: TGTGCCAGCAACCCTGGGGGCCGCGAGACCCAGTACTTC
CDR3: CASNPGGRETQYF

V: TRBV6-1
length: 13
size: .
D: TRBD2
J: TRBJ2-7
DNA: TGTGCCAGCAGCCTAGCGGGGCTCTACGAGCAGTACTTC
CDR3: CASSLAGLYEQYF

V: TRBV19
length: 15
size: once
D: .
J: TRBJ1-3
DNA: TGTGCCAGTAGTATTTCCCCAGACTCTGGAAACACCATATATTTT
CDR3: CASSISPDSGNTIYF

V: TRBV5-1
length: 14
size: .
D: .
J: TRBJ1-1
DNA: TGCGCCAGCAGCTTAGCAGGCGATAACACTGAAGCTTTCTTT
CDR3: CASSLAGDNTEAFF

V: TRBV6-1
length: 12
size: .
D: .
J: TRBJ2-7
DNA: TGTGCCAGCAGTGAAGCCACCTACGAGCAGTACTTC
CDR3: CASSEATYEQYF

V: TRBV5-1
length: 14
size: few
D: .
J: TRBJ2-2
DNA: TGCGCCAGCAGCGGAAGAACCGCGGCCGGGGAGCTGTTTTTT
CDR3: CASSGRTAAGELFF

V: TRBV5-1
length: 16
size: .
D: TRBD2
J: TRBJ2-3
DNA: TGCGCCAGCAGCTTGGCTACGGGGGGGAGCACAGATACGCAGTATTTT
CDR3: CASSLATGGSTDTQYF

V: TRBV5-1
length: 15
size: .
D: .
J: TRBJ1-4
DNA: TGCGCCAGCAGCTTGGGGGCCACCGTTAATGAAAAACTGTTTTTT
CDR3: CASSLGATVNEKLFF

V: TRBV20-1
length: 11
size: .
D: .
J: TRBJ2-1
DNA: TGCAGTGCTAAGTATGACGATGGGCAGTTCTTC
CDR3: CSAKYDDGQFF

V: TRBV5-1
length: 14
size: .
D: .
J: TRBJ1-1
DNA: TGCGCCAGCCATCCACTGGACGGGAACACTGAAGCTTTCTTT
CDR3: CASHPLDGNTEAFF

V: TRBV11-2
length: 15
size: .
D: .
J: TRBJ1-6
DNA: TGTGCCAGCAGCCTCACGGGGCAGAACAATTCACCCCTCCACTTT
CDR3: CASSLTGQNNSPLHF

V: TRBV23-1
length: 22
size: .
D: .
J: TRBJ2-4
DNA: TGCGCCAGCAGCCCCAGGCGGACGGATTTCCGGGACAACCGGAAGGCCAAAAACATTCAGTACTTC
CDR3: CASSPRRTDFRDNRKAKNIQYF

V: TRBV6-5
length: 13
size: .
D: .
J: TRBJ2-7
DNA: TGTGCCAGCAGTTTCGCCAGGGGTTACGAGCAGTACTTC
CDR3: CASSFARGYEQYF

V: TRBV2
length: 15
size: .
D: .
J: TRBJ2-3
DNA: TGTGCCAGCAGTGAAAGCGGCTATAGCACAGATACGCAGTATTTT
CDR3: CASSESGYSTDTQYF

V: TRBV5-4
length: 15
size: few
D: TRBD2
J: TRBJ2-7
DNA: TGTGCCAGCAGCTCGGGACTAGCGGGGGGGCACGAGCAGTACTTC
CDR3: CASSSGLAGGHEQYF

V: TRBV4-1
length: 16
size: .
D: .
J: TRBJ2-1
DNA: TGCGCCAGCAGCCAAGATGGGGCAGGGAGTAGCAATGAGCAGTTCTTC
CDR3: CASSQDGAGSSNEQFF

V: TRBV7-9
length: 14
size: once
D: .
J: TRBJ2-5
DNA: TGTGCCAGCAGCTTGCCAGGGCGGGGCTGGGAGCAGTACTTC
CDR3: CASSLPGRGWEQYF

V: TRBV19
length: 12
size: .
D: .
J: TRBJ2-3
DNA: TGTGCCAGTAGGGGGGACACAGATACGCAGTATTTT
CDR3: CASRGDTDTQYF

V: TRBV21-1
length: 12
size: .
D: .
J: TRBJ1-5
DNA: TGTGCCAGCAGCAAACAGGGGGTACCCCAGCATTTT
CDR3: CASSKQGVPQHF

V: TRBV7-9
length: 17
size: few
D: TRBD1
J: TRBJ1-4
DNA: TGTGCCAGCAGCTTAAAGGGACAGATCACAACTAATGAAAAACTGTTTTTT
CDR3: CASSLKGQITTNEKLFF

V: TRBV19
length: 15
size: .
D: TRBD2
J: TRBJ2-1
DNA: TGTGCCAGTAGTATGTTGCAGGGAGGGTCGGCCGCGCAGTTCTTC
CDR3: CASSMLQGGSAAQFF

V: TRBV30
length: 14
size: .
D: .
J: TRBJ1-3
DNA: TGTGCCTGGGCGGGCCTATCGTCGGGAAACACCATATATTTT
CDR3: CAWAGLSSGNTIYF

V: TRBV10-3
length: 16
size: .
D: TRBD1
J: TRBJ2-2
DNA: TGTGCCATCAGTGAGCCAGGGGGTAGGGGCACCGGGGAGCTGTTTTTT
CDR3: CAISEPGGRGTGELFF

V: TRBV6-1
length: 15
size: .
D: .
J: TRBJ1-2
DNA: TGTGCCAGCGAAAAACCGGCTTCGTTTTACTATGGCTACACCTTC
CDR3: CASEKPASFYYGYTF

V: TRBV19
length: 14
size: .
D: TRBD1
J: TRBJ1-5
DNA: TGTGCCAGTAGGAAAACAGGGGGCGGTCAGCCCCAGCATTTT
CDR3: CASRKTGGGQPQHF

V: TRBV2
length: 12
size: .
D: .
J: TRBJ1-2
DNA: TGTGCCAGCAGCGGGGAAGGCTATGGCTACACCTTC
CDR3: CASSGEGYGYTF

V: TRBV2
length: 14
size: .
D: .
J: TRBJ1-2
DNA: TGTGCCAGCCCGGGTGAGGGGAGGGCTGGTGGCTACACCTTC
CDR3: CASPGEGRAGGYTF

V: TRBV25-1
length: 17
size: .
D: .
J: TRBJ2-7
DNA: TGTGCCAGCACTCAAACCCCCGCCAGGGCCCTCTCCTACGAGCAGTACTTC
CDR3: CASTQTPARALSYEQYF

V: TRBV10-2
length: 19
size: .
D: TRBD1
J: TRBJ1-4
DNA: TGCGCCAGCAGTGAGTCGCCAGGGACAGGGGCTTCGGTCGGAGAAAAACTGTTTTTT
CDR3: CASSESPGTGASVGEKLFF

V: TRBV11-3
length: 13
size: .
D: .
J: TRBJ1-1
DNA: TGTGCCAGCAGCTTAGATCCCCGCGGACGAGCTTTCTTT
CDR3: CASSLDPRGRAFF

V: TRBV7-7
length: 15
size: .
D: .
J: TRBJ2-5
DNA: TGTGCCAGCAGCTCGCTCGGAACAGGGAAAGAGACCCAGTACTTC
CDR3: CASSSLGTGKETQYF